This T cell receptor beta chain was profiled in a study of chemoradiotherapy in HPV16-positive cancers. Study observations and caveats: During treatment, candidate HPV-specific clones and E7-related motifs expanded in tumor.

The CDR3 runs 15 residues. V was shortened by 3 bases and J by 5 bases, with 16 bases between the two germline ends. In germline, CDR1 is MNHEY, CDR2 SVGAGI. Data came from immunoSEQ multiplex PCR; TCRdb stores just in-frame clones and leaves some out. The sample holds about 9,200 clones; about 75% are singletons and the top ten take about 38%. This clone appeared a few times. No antigen is known for it. The sample consisted of tumor tissue, taken from a patient who underwent chemoradiotherapy. The sequence was obtained from a human donor with HPV-associated anogenital cancer. This rearrangement joins TRBV6-5 to TRBJ2-5; D tentatively fits TRBD1 or TRBD2 (5 bases each). In DNA form, the CDR3 reads TGTGCCAGCAGTTATCTCGGGACCGCCGTGGAGACCCAGTACTTC. Translated, it gives CASSYLGTAVETQYF.